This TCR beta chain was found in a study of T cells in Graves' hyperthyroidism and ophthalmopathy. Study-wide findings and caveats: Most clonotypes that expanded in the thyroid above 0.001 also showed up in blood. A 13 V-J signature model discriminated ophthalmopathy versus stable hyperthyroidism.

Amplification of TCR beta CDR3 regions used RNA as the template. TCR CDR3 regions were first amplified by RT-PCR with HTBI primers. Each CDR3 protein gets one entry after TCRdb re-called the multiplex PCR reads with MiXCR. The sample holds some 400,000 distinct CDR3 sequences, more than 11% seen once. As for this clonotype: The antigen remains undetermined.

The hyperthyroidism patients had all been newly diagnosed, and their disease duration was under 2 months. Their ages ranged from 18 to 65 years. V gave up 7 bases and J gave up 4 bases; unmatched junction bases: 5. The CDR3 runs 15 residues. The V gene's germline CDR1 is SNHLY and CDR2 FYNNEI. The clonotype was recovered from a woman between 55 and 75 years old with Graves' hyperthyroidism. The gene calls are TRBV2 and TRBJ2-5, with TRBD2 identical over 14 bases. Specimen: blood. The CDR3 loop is CASKGTSGSLETQYF. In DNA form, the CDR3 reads TGTGCCAGCAAAGGGACTAGCGGGAGTCTAGAGACCCAGTACTTC.